This TCR beta chain was profiled in a study of T cells in Graves' hyperthyroidism and ophthalmopathy. This clonotype was observed many times. TCR beta CDR3 regions were amplified from RNA. With the HTBI primer set, the TCR CDR3 went through a first round of RT-PCR. MiXCR, run by TCRdb on the multiplex PCR reads, gives a single entry per CDR3 protein. The sample lists hundreds of thousands of distinct CDR3 sequences, approximately 14% occurring once. Germline V CDR1 and CDR2: SGHTA, FQGTGA. V lost 2 bases and J lost 1, with 13 bases in between. This CDR3 spans 16 amino acids. This receptor was obtained from a woman between 18 and 30 years old with Graves' hyperthyroidism. The chain is built from TRBV7-3 and TRBJ2-3; weak D call: TRBD2 (6 bases). The sequenced sample was blood. CDR3 nucleotide sequence: TGTGCCAGCAGCTTATTTACGGGAGTCGGCACAGATACGCAGTATTTT. Translating gives CASSLFTGVGTDTQYF. The full variable domain, in which reference TRBV7-3 and TRBJ2-3 provide the parts outside the CDR3, is GAGVSQTPSNKVTEKGKYVELRCDPISGHTALYWYRQSLGQGPEFLIYFQGTGAADDSGLPNDRFFAVRPEGSVSTLKIQRTERGDSAVYLCASSLFTGVGTDTQYFGPGTRLTVL.